Below, one T cell receptor beta chain is given with its context. The antigen is unknown. This CDR3 comprises 17 residues. The V gene end was trimmed by 7 bases and the J gene end by 0 bases; junction bases not matched to a gene: 12. CDR1 and CDR2 from the germline V gene are SNHLY and FYNNEI. The sample comes from a study of T cells in Graves' hyperthyroidism and ophthalmopathy. Whole-study findings and limits: The blood repertoire included most of the expanded thyroid clonotypes above 0.001. Ophthalmopathy, as predicted by the model, came a median around 6 months after the prediction.

What was amplified from RNA transcripts were TCR beta CDR3 regions. During a first-round RT-PCR of the TCR CDR3, the HTBI primer set was used. TCRdb re-derived calls from the multiplex PCR reads in MiXCR, one entry per CDR3 protein. The table shows 45,000 to 55,000 distinct CDR3 sequences, with roughly 51% occurring only once. Among the patients, aged 18 to 65, hyperthyroidism was newly diagnosed and had lasted under 2 months. On the basis of clinical symptoms, serum thyroxine and TRAb, thyroid ultrasound and orbital computed tomography, diagnoses were made. The TCR was taken from a young man with Graves' hyperthyroidism. The chain has TRBV2 and TRBJ1-5; 7 nucleotides agree with TRBD1. The sample comprised peripheral blood or thyroid tissue (not recorded which). CDR3 bases: TGTGCCAGCAAGACCGGGACAGCCCCCCATAGCAATCAGCCCCAGCATTTT. It codes for CASKTGTAPHSNQPQHF.